What follows describes a single TCR beta chain. Its antigen is unidentified. PCR involved 60 Vbeta and 13 Jbeta primers. The repertoire was sequenced with immunoSEQ multiplex PCR; TCRdb's copy has only in-frame clones and lacks some. The sample totals 200,000 or so clones. This sample was included in a study of cytomegalovirus exposure and HLA in healthy donors. Study context: Of the donors genotyped, several hundred in all, 65% to 90% fell in the Caucasian-associated ancestry cluster. Findings and caveats of the study: A missense DCLRE1C variant was associated with V- and J-gene trimming of TCR beta chains in a later analysis, and an independent cohort replicated the association.

In germline, CDR1 is ENHRY, CDR2 SYGVKD. Trimming shortened V by 3 bases and J by 7 bases, and 15 bases separated the two germline ends. There are 14 residues in the CDR3. The source of this sequence is a boy between 10 and 17 years old in good health and CMV-seronegative. V and J are TRBV10-3 and TRBJ2-5, with D tentatively TRBD2 (5 bases). The sequenced sample was PBMCs. The CDR3 loop reads CAISEFGVDGTQYF. The CDR3 coding sequence is TGTGCCATCAGTGAATTCGGGGTTGATGGGACCCAGTACTTC.